This T cell receptor (beta chain) appears in the sequencing data of a study of identical twins. Germline CDR1 is DFQATT and CDR2 is SNEGSKA (reference sequence). The CDR3 runs to 15 residues. General observations from the study: Fewer insertions marked abundant cord blood beta clonotypes; young adult naive trended weakly, memory not at all.

Of note for this clonotype: Its antigen is not identified. An end of the junction differs from the germline gene, which may be a read error.

It was template switching that added a universal primer site, and there were unique molecular identifiers on the cDNA. TCRdb reprocessed the 5' RACE reads with MiXCR, giving one entry per CDR3 protein. The sample yields under 300,000 distinct CDR3 sequences, about 8% seen once. This same sample was also taken into another study, of yellow fever vaccine responses in identical twins.

This clonotype was obtained from a young woman in good health. The sample consisted of CD8+ T cells sorted from blood. The rearrangement links TRBV20-1 to TRBJ2-7; 12 bases are shared with TRBD1. The CDR3 sequence is CCAIGEGQGAGEQYF. The CDR3 coding sequence is TGCTGTGCTATCGGTGAGGGACAGGGGGCCGGCGAGCAGTACTTC.